In this sample, the clone carrying this T cell receptor (beta chain) turned up a few times. Original processing notes: Amplification from reference gene primers served as the basis for estimated nucleated cell counts. Assay: immunoSEQ multiplex PCR; the TCRdb copy retains only in-frame clones and omits some. That table supplies the V and J calls and clone size; D and trimming were determined from the DNA. The repertoire holds roughly 190,000 clones, with 84% as singletons. The data were obtained in a study of blood T cell repertoires in COVID-19. Overall study: The United States, Italy and Spain provided the acute and convalescent COVID-19 samples. PBMCs, B-cell-depleted T cells, or T cells were the source of the cDNA or gDNA that made up the material.

Sequencing input: peripheral blood. This TCR came from a woman in her seventies with active or convalescent COVID-19.

CDR3 DNA sequence: TGTGCCAGCAGTTACTCCGCCGGGAGACCGACCGGGGAGCTGTTTTTT. Translated, it gives CASSYSAGRPTGELFF. V usage is TRBV6-5 and J usage is TRBJ2-2; tentative D call: TRBD2 (6 bases). The CDR3 length is 16 residues. Per germline, CDR1 MNHEY and CDR2 SVGAGI. V was clipped by 0 bases and J by 5 bases, with 13 bases between them.